The 27 T cell receptor beta chains given below trace back to one sample, sequenced in a study of blood T cells in healthy people across ages. Primed by a sample-barcoded 5' primer and a J-beta primer mix, a second PCR proceeded for roughly 6 to 12 cycles. Each CDR3 protein is one row after TCRdb ran MiXCR on the 5' RACE reads. This sample carries about 930,000 distinct CDR3 sequences, just under 30% of them seen once, and the ten largest clones take roughly 10%. These data were also filed under a second study, of T cells of mothers and their children.

Sequenced material: blood. All receptors derive from a woman in her thirties or forties in good health.

In this sample, this clonotype turned up many times. The chain employs TRBV7-3 and TRBJ2-5, with TRBD2 identical over 8 bases. The CDR3 runs to 18 residues. V was clipped by 5 bases and J by 1 base; unmatched bases: 15. Per the germline V gene, CDR1 is SGHTA and CDR2 is FQGTGA. The CDR3 spells CASSLSPPGLETQETQYF. In nucleotides, the CDR3 is TGTGCCAGCAGCCTAAGCCCGCCGGGACTAGAGACCCAAGAGACCCAGTACTTC.

This clonotype was detected ten times or more. V gene TRBV7-2 combines with J gene TRBJ2-1; 10 bases map to TRBD1. V lost 4 bases, J lost 6 bases, and 6 bases stayed unmatched. The germline V gene has CDR1 SGHTA and CDR2 FQGNSA. The CDR3 spans 15 residues. The CDR3 is CASSSNRDRGNEQFF. The CDR3 DNA sequence: TGTGCCAGCAGCTCCAACCGGGACAGGGGCAATGAGCAGTTCTTC.

Worth noting for this clonotype: Its ends do not fully match the called genes, so a read error is possible. The chain carries TRBV2 and TRBJ2-3; a weak D match, TRBD2 (5 bases). The CDR3 has 13 residues. Germline V gene sequence: CDR1 SNHLY, CDR2 FYNNEI. CDR3 in amino acids: CTSGPSPTDTQYF. The CDR3 DNA is TGTACCAGCGGCCCTTCTCCCACAGATACGCAGTATTTT.

The chain links TRBV5-6 to TRBJ1-5; a possible D gene is TRBD1 (5 bases). This CDR3 region has 15 residues. V was clipped by 1 base and J by 3 bases, with 11 bases between them. The germline V gene encodes CDR1 SGHDT and CDR2 YYEEEE. The CDR3, as DNA: TGTGCCAGCAGCTTGATGGGGGGGGTCAATCAGCCCCAGCATTTT. As protein: CASSLMGGVNQPQHF. Full variable domain (remainder filled in from reference TRBV5-6 and TRBJ1-5): DAGVTQSPTHLIKTRGQQVTLRCSPKSGHDTVSWYQQALGQGPQFIFQYYEEEERQRGNFPDRFSGHQFPNYSSELNVNALLLGDSALYLCASSLMGGVNQPQHFGDGTRLSIL.

The rearrangement uses TRBV27 and TRBJ1-1, with D perhaps matching TRBD1 (6 bases). V gave up 4 bases and J gave up 7 bases, with 16 bases separating them. Germline V gene sequence: CDR1 MNHEY, CDR2 SMNVEV (reference sequence). CDR3 length: 14 amino acids. This chain's CDR3 is CASSSGGGVDEAFF. The DNA for the CDR3 is TGTGCCAGCAGTTCGGGGGGCGGGGTGGATGAAGCTTTCTTT.

This clonotype occurred a few times. This chain uses TRBV4-3 with TRBJ1-2; the match to TRBD1 covers 8 bases. The V gene end was trimmed by 0 bases and the J gene end by 7 bases; junction bases not matched to a gene: 7. The CDR3 sequence is 15 residues long. Germline CDR1 is LGHNA and CDR2 is YSLEER. The CDR3 loop is CASSQEVRGRSGYTF. Written as DNA, the CDR3 is TGCGCCAGCAGCCAAGAAGTCAGGGGGCGAAGTGGCTACACCTTC.

This sequence joins TRBV18 and TRBJ2-2; D is ambiguous. This CDR3 comprises 15 residues. The V end lost 5 bases, the J end lost 3 bases, and 13 bases lay between the germline ends. CDR1 KGHSH and CDR2 LQKENI come from the germline V gene. The DNA of the CDR3 is TGTGCCAGCTCAACCCAGTCACAGTACACCGGGGAGCTGTTTTTT. It specifies CASSTQSQYTGELFF.

The chain joins TRBV6-6 to TRBJ1-5; D not resolved. CDR1 is MNHNY, CDR2 SVGAGI, per germline (reference sequence). Trimming stripped 5 bases from V and 5 bases from J, with 10 bases between. This CDR3 contains 13 residues. CDR3 in amino acids: CASSAEIYQPQHF. In DNA form, the CDR3 reads TGTGCCAGCAGTGCGGAAATTTATCAGCCCCAGCATTTT.

This chain connects TRBV7-2 to TRBJ2-3; D is possibly TRBD1 (6 bases). The CDR3 spans 18 residues. Between the trimmed V and J ends, which lost 1 base and 0 bases, there was a span of 17 bases. Germline CDR1 is SGHTA and CDR2 is FQGNSA. Here the CDR3 DNA reads TGTGCCAGCAGCTTAGTAGGGAGACAGGCTCTAAGCACAGATACGCAGTATTTT. Translating gives CASSLVGRQALSTDTQYF.

Regarding this clonotype: One end of the junction varies from germline; a read error may be responsible. The rearrangement links TRBV11-2 to TRBJ2-7; tentatively, D is TRBD2 (5 bases). The V gene's germline CDR1 is SGHAT and CDR2 FQNNGV. There are 14 residues in the CDR3. As DNA, the CDR3 is TGTGCCAGCAGCTTGGTTCGGGGTCCCTACGCGCAGTACTTC. This codes for CASSLVRGPYAQYF. Full variable domain (remainder filled in from reference TRBV11-2 and TRBJ2-7): EAGVAQSPRYKIIEKRQSVAFWCNPISGHATLYWYQQILGQGPKLLIQFQNNGVVDDSQLPKDRFSAERLKGVDSTLKIQPAKLEDSAVYLCASSLVRGPYAQYFGPGTRLTVT.

This clonotype was counted at least ten times. V and J are TRBV12-3 or TRBV12-4 and TRBJ1-5; weak D call: TRBD1 (6 bases). The CDR3 sequence is 15 residues long. The V gene lost 1 base and the J gene lost 4 bases, with 11 bases spanning the gap. Here the CDR3 DNA reads TGTGCCAGCAGTTTAGAGAGGGGGTGGAATCAGCCCCAGCATTTT. This gives the protein CASSLERGWNQPQHF.

This clonotype was seen a single time. The V gene is TRBV7-9, the J gene TRBJ2-5; D may be TRBD2 (5 bases). The CDR3 runs to 15 residues. Germline CDR1 and CDR2: SEHNR and FQNEAQ (reference sequence). The CDR3 sequence is CVGSFSGDYQETQYF. The CDR3 DNA reads TGTGTCGGCAGCTTCTCCGGGGATTACCAAGAGACCCAGTACTTC.

The CDR3 loop is CASSFGTDNEQYF. CDR3 DNA: TGTGCCAGCAGCTTCGGGACAGACAATGAGCAGTACTTC. The V call is TRBV5-8, the J call TRBJ2-5; 7 nucleotides match TRBD1. The V gene's germline CDR1 is SGHTS and CDR2 YDEGEE. V shed 2 bases, J shed 11 bases, and the junction held 9 bases outside the gene matches. The CDR3 has 13 residues.

The rearrangement uses TRBV12-3 or TRBV12-4 and TRBJ1-2; D is undetermined. Trimming took off 6 bases at V and 3 bases at J, with 14 bases between the two ends. CDR3 length equals 14 residues. The CDR3 loop is CASRTDGGDYGYTF. The CDR3 DNA is TGTGCCAGCAGGACGGACGGCGGGGACTATGGCTACACCTTC.

The rearrangement joins TRBV12-3 or TRBV12-4 to TRBJ1-2; 7 bases map to TRBD1. The CDR3 spans 15 residues. Trimming removed 0 bases from V and 5 bases from J; junction bases left unmatched: 6. CDR3 loop: CASSLAARGDYGYTF. Written as DNA, the CDR3 is TGTGCCAGCAGTTTAGCGGCCAGGGGGGATTATGGCTACACCTTC.

This clonotype was picked up a small number of times. The junction departs from germline at one end; a sequencing error may be responsible. The V gene is TRBV4-2, the J gene TRBJ1-2; unclear D gene. The CDR3 is 14 amino acids. CDR1 and CDR2 (germline): LGHNA, YNFKEQ. CDR3 residues: CASGQDMTVYGYTF. The CDR3 DNA reads TGTGCCAGCGGCCAAGATATGACGGTCTATGGCTACACCTTC.

The chain uses TRBV11-1 and TRBJ1-4; D perhaps matches TRBD1 (5 bases). Trimming left V 5 bases short and J 5 bases short, with 15 bases between. Germline CDR1 is SGHAT and CDR2 is FQDESV (reference sequence). The CDR3 runs to 15 residues. CDR3 sequence (DNA): TGTGCCAGCAGCGGAACGGGACGGGGAAATGAAAAACTGTTTTTT. Translated, it gives CASSGTGRGNEKLFF. Combining the CDR3 with reference TRBV11-1 and TRBJ1-4 gives the whole variable domain EAEVAQSPRYKITEKSQAVAFWCDPISGHATLYWYRQILGQGPELLVQFQDESVVDDSQLPKDRFSAERLKGVDSTLKIQPAELGDSAMYLCASSGTGRGNEKLFFGSGTQLSVL.

The sample holds a few counts of this clonotype. J is TRBJ1-1 and V is TRBV15; a possible D gene is TRBD1 (6 bases). Trimming removed 1 base from V and 1 base from J, with 16 bases in between. The CDR3 extends over 17 amino acids. Germline V gene sequence: CDR1 LNHNV, CDR2 YYDKDF (reference sequence). CDR3 residues: CATSRGLGGAQNTEAFF. CDR3 DNA: TGTGCCACCAGCAGAGGACTAGGGGGTGCGCAGAACACTGAAGCTTTCTTT.

This clonotype was observed a single time. V is TRBV27 and J is TRBJ1-5; D remains ambiguous. Germline assignment: CDR1 MNHEY and CDR2 SMNVEV (reference sequence). The CDR3 totals 13 residues. Deletions cut 6 bases from V and 7 bases from J, with 13 bases between. CDR3 DNA sequence: TGTGCCAGCAGCCACCTCGCGAGCCAGCCCCAGCATTTT. Its protein product is CASSHLASQPQHF.

On this clonotype itself: This could be a read error, since a much larger clone is one nucleotide away. The chain has TRBV6-6 and TRBJ2-7; D is unresolved. Germline CDR1 and CDR2: MNHNY and SVGAGI (reference sequence). The CDR3 has 13 amino acids. V was cut by 0 bases and J by 6 bases, with 9 bases left in between. The CDR3 loop is CASSYSTLGEQYF. The CDR3 bases are TGTGCCAGCAGTTACTCGACCCTCGGCGAGCAGTACTTC.

The rearrangement uses TRBV28 and TRBJ2-7; D may be TRBD2 (6 bases). The CDR3 totals 14 residues. Germline assignment: CDR1 MDHEN and CDR2 SYDVKM. V dropped 3 bases and J dropped 2 bases, with 11 bases sitting between them. As DNA, the CDR3 is TGTGCCAGCAGTTTTACAGGAGGGCCCTACGAGCAGTACTTC. Its protein is CASSFTGGPYEQYF.

Of note for this clonotype: A much more abundant neighbour one base away suggests this may be a read error. The chain employs TRBV18 and TRBJ2-7; TRBD2 matches at 12 bases. CDR3 length: 14 amino acids. Per germline, CDR1 KGHSH and CDR2 LQKENI. The CDR3 DNA reads as TGTGCCGGCTCATCCAGGACTAGCGGGGATGAGCAGTACTTC. Translated: CAGSSRTSGDEQYF.

In this sample, this clonotype turned up many times. The chain combines TRBV6-1 with TRBJ1-2, with D possibly matching TRBD1 (6 bases). The CDR3 has 14 residues. Germline assignment: CDR1 MNHNS and CDR2 SASEGT. The V gene lost 7 bases and the J gene lost 5 bases, with 17 bases spanning the gap. The CDR3 coding sequence is TGTGCCAGCATCGACGGGTGGACAGCATATGGCTACACCTTC. It codes for CASIDGWTAYGYTF.

The chain combines TRBV20-1 with TRBJ1-4; no firm D call. The CDR3 loop spans 14 amino acids. Per germline, CDR1 DFQATT and CDR2 SNEGSKA (reference sequence). V shed 6 bases and J shed 7 bases, with 18 bases lying between them. The DNA of the CDR3 is TGCAGTGCCGAGGCGGCACAGTCGCGTGAAAAACTGTTTTTT. Protein: CSAEAAQSREKLFF.

The chain links TRBV20-1 to TRBJ1-2; D possibly corresponds to TRBD1 (5 bases). Germline V lookup: CDR1 DFQATT, CDR2 SNEGSKA (reference sequence). The CDR3 runs 12 residues. The V and J ends lost 4 bases and 4 bases respectively, with 10 bases between them. The CDR3 loop reads CSATGEVYGYTF. CDR3 coding DNA: TGCAGTGCTACGGGGGAGGTCTATGGCTACACCTTC.

The chain is built from TRBV30 and TRBJ1-2; 12 bases are shared with TRBD1. Germline V gene data show CDR1 as GTSNPN and CDR2 as SVGIG (reference sequence). There are 15 residues in the CDR3. The junction had 11 bases not matched to a gene; V was cut back by 5 bases and J by 7 bases. DNA for the CDR3: TGTGCCTGGGAGCGTTGGGGGACAGGGGGCTCTGGCTACACCTTC. Translation: CAWERWGTGGSGYTF. Looking up the rest from reference TRBV30 and TRBJ1-2 gives the full variable domain: SQTIHQWPATLVQPVGSPLSLECTVEGTSNPNLYWYRQAAGRGLQLLFYSVGIGQISSEVPQNLSASRPQDRQFILSSKKLLLSDSGFYLCAWERWGTGGSGYTFGSGTRLTVV.

This clonotype was recorded many times. This rearrangement joins TRBV18 to TRBJ2-7; either TRBD1 or TRBD2 may fit D (5 bases each). The better agreement between TRBJ2-4 and the DNA end casts doubt on the J call. This CDR3 region has 14 residues. Germline V gene lookup returns CDR1 KGHSH and CDR2 LQKENI. This chain's CDR3 is CASSPTVGVNIQYF. CDR3 sequence (DNA): TGTGCCAGCTCCCCTACCGTGGGGGTTAACATTCAGTACTTC.